The 25 T cell receptor beta chains listed next were all sequenced from one sample in a study of CD8 T cells in Susac syndrome. Random hexamers were used to reverse transcribe an amount of about 0.45 to 1 ug RNA. TCRdb redid the calling of the immunoSEQ multiplex PCR reads with MiXCR, one entry per CDR3 protein. The data hold 150,000 to 200,000 distinct CDR3 sequences, with under 95% observed a single time. Input material: CD4+ T cells from PBMCs. The receptor source for this set is a human donor with Susac syndrome.

The chain employs TRBV7-2 and TRBJ2-7; 12 bases fit TRBD1. Looked up from germline, CDR1 is SGHTA and CDR2 is FQGNSA. With 1 base clipped from V and 2 bases from J, the junction kept 12 bases outside the gene matches. The CDR3 loop spans 19 amino acids. The DNA of the CDR3 is TGTGCCAGCAGCTTAGTTTTGGGGACAGGGGGCCTCCAGGCCTACGAGCAGTACTTC. Its protein is CASSLVLGTGGLQAYEQYF.

J is TRBJ2-2 and V is TRBV6-1; 8 bases agree with TRBD2. The CDR3 has 16 amino acids. J lost 5 bases, V lost 5 bases, and 10 bases had no gene match. Germline V gives CDR1 MNHNS, CDR2 SASEGT. The CDR3 coding sequence is TGTGCCAGCAGTCGGATGGTCGGGGGGGGGACCGGGGAGCTGTTTTTT. Amino acid sequence: CASSRMVGGGTGELFF.

The J gene is TRBJ2-3, the V gene TRBV2; tentative D call: TRBD2 (6 bases). Germline V gene lookup returns CDR1 SNHLY and CDR2 FYNNEI. This CDR3 comprises 14 residues. Between the trimmed V and J ends, which lost 4 bases and 1 base, there was a span of 9 bases. The CDR3 region is CASSGPGGTDTQYF. CDR3 DNA: TGTGCCAGCAGTGGCCCGGGGGGCACAGATACGCAGTATTTT.

This rearrangement joins TRBV9 to TRBJ1-2; 7 bases agree with TRBD1. V trimming: 3 bases; J trimming: 8 bases; junction bases outside the gene matches: 7. This CDR3 spans 13 amino acids. Germline-derived CDR1 and CDR2 are SGDLS and YYNGEE. CDR3 in amino acids: CASSDGTVKGYTF. In nucleotides, the CDR3 is TGTGCCAGCAGCGACGGGACAGTAAAAGGCTACACCTTC.

This chain links TRBV29-1 with TRBJ1-3; no definite D call. This CDR3 comprises 13 residues. Germline CDR1 is SQVTM and CDR2 is ANQGSEA. Trimming removed 3 bases from V and 0 bases from J, with 6 bases in between. In DNA, the CDR3 is TGCAGCGTTGATGGACCCTCTGGAAACACCATATATTTT. It is translated as CSVDGPSGNTIYF.

The chain carries TRBV4-1 and TRBJ2-5; 7 bases line up with TRBD1. Looked up from germline, CDR1 is MGHRA and CDR2 is YSYEKL. The CDR3 sequence is 13 residues long. The V and J ends lost 8 bases and 5 bases, in that order; junction bases with no gene match: 8. The CDR3 loop reads CASRRQGAETQYF. For the CDR3, the DNA is TGCGCCAGCCGAAGACAGGGCGCGGAGACCCAGTACTTC.

The rearrangement joins TRBV28 to TRBJ1-5; D possibly corresponds to TRBD1 (6 bases). Trimming pared 3 bases from V and 3 bases from J, leaving 12 bases between. The CDR3 loop spans 15 amino acids. Germline assignment: CDR1 MDHEN and CDR2 SYDVKM. The CDR3 here is CASSLGPGDNQPQHF. The CDR3 nucleotides are TGTGCCAGCAGTTTGGGGCCAGGGGACAATCAGCCCCAGCATTTT.

The rearrangement uses TRBV7-3 and TRBJ1-6; 8 bases map to TRBD1. This CDR3 region has 15 residues. V was clipped by 5 bases and J by 9 bases; unmatched bases: 9. CDR1 is SGHTA, CDR2 FQGTGA, per germline. The CDR3: CASSPGGTGRSPLHF. As DNA, the CDR3 is TGTGCCAGCAGCCCTGGGGGGACAGGACGTTCACCCCTCCACTTT.

V and J are TRBV11-2 and TRBJ1-2; 8 positions agree with TRBD1. After removal of 7 bases from V and 5 bases from J, the junction contained 6 bases not matched to a gene. The germline CDR1 and CDR2 sequences are SGHAT and FQNNGV. The CDR3 is 13 residues long. CDR3 amino acids: CASTRQGIYGYTF. DNA of the CDR3: TGTGCCAGCACACGACAGGGGATATATGGCTACACCTTC. Based on the CDR3 plus reference TRBV11-2 and TRBJ1-2, the full variable domain is EAGVAQSPRYKIIEKRQSVAFWCNPISGHATLYWYQQILGQGPKLLIQFQNNGVVDDSQLPKDRFSAERLKGVDSTLKIQPAKLEDSAVYLCASTRQGIYGYTFGSGTRLTVV.

The rearrangement uses TRBV6-5 and TRBJ1-1, with 7 bases that match TRBD1. V dropped 4 bases and J dropped 11; count of bases not matched to a gene: 22. Looked up from germline, CDR1 is MNHEY and CDR2 is SVGAGI. The CDR3 is 17 amino acids. CDR3: CASSSNWGFGTEIGAFF. In nucleotides, the CDR3 is TGTGCCAGCAGTTCCAATTGGGGGTTCGGGACAGAGATTGGGGCTTTCTTT.

J is TRBJ1-1 and V is TRBV19; D unclear. CDR3 size: 14 residues. Per germline, CDR1 LNHDA and CDR2 SQIVND (reference sequence). Trimming took off 3 bases at V and 6 bases at J, with 14 bases between the two ends. DNA for the CDR3: TGTGCCAGTAGTATCGGGCAGTCATACGCTGAAGCTTTCTTT. Amino acid sequence: CASSIGQSYAEAFF.

J is TRBJ2-3 and V is TRBV5-6; TRBD1 or TRBD2 may be the D gene (5 bases each). Germline V gene lookup returns CDR1 SGHDT and CDR2 YYEEEE. The CDR3 totals 15 residues. Trimming pared 4 bases from V and 4 bases from J, leaving 16 bases between. The CDR3: CASSRALPGPDTQYF. CDR3 coding DNA: TGTGCCAGCAGCCGAGCCCTGCCGGGACCAGATACGCAGTATTTT.

The V call is TRBV29-1, the J call TRBJ2-7; D may be TRBD2 (5 bases). Germline V gives CDR1 SQVTM, CDR2 ANQGSEA. V lost 1 base and J lost 1, with 14 bases in between. This CDR3 is built from 15 residues. CDR3 bases: TGCAGCGTTGAAGGGGGAGCGGCCCGGTCCTACGAGCAGTACTTC. This sequence encodes CSVEGGAARSYEQYF.

The genes are TRBV30 and TRBJ2-3; D is ambiguous. The V end lost 5 bases, the J end lost 0 bases, and 12 bases lay between the germline ends. CDR1 and CDR2 (germline): GTSNPN, SVGIG (reference sequence). This CDR3 is 14 amino acids long. The CDR3 DNA sequence: TGTGCCTGGGCGGACGGCTCTAGCACAGATACGCAGTATTTT. The encoded protein is CAWADGSSTDTQYF.

The rearrangement links TRBV5-6 to TRBJ1-1, with 9 nucleotides matching TRBD1. The CDR3 covers 16 residues. The ends lost 0 bases at V and 5 bases at J; junction bases unmatched: 8. Looked up from germline, CDR1 is SGHDT and CDR2 is YYEEEE. As DNA, the CDR3 is TGTGCCAGCAGCTTGGGCCGGGACAGGGTACAGACTGAAGCTTTCTTT. It yields the protein CASSLGRDRVQTEAFF.

The V gene is TRBV7-9, the J gene TRBJ2-2; tentative D call: TRBD1 (6 bases). Germline CDR1 reads SEHNR; CDR2 reads FQNEAQ (reference sequence). The CDR3 covers 14 residues. V was clipped by 3 bases and J by 3 bases, with 8 bases between them. Here the CDR3 DNA reads TGTGCCAGCAGCTTGTACAGGGACACCGGGGAGCTGTTTTTT. Its translation is CASSLYRDTGELFF. Looking up the rest from reference TRBV7-9 and TRBJ2-2 gives the full variable domain: DTGVSQNPRHKITKRGQNVTFRCDPISEHNRLYWYRQTLGQGPEFLTYFQNEAQLEKSRLLSDRFSAERPKGSFSTLEIQRTEQGDSAMYLCASSLYRDTGELFFGEGSRLTVL.

This chain uses TRBV6-5 with TRBJ2-7; 10 positions agree with TRBD1. Trimming took 2 bases from V and 5 from J; bases not matched to a gene: 18. Germline CDR1 is MNHEY and CDR2 is SVGAGI. This CDR3 is 19 amino acids long. The CDR3: CASSYGGGQGSRFGDEQYF. CDR3 sequence (DNA): TGTGCCAGCAGTTACGGTGGGGGACAGGGGTCCCGCTTCGGCGACGAGCAGTACTTC.

The genes are TRBV7-3 and TRBJ2-5; D might be TRBD2 (5 bases). The CDR3 consists of 13 residues. Germline V gene data show CDR1 as SGHTA and CDR2 as FQGTGA. Trimming pared 4 bases from V and 5 bases from J, leaving 11 bases between. CDR3 in DNA: TGTGCCAGCAGCTCACGGGGTGCGGAGACCCAGTACTTC. The encoded protein is CASSSRGAETQYF.

The genes are TRBV6-5 and TRBJ1-2, with D possibly matching TRBD1 (5 bases). Germline V CDR1 and CDR2: MNHEY, SVGAGI. CDR3 length: 15 amino acids. V was pared by 5 bases and J by 3 bases, with 16 bases between. The CDR3 DNA reads as TGTGCCAGCAGTGCCCGGGGGGAGGGATACTATGGCTACACCTTC. Translated, it gives CASSARGEGYYGYTF.

V is TRBV4-2 and J is TRBJ2-7; D ambiguous. The length of the CDR3 is 15 residues. Trimming cost V 4 bases and J 3 bases, with 16 bases left between them. Germline V gives CDR1 LGHNA, CDR2 YNFKEQ. The CDR3 is CASSPRAGLYYEQYF. CDR3 in DNA: TGTGCCAGCAGCCCTAGGGCCGGGCTATACTACGAGCAGTACTTC.

The chain combines TRBV19 with TRBJ2-1; 8 bases align to TRBD2. This CDR3 is 15 amino acids long. CDR1 and CDR2 from the germline V gene are LNHDA and SQIVND (reference sequence). V trimming: 8 bases; J trimming: 9 bases; junction bases outside the gene matches: 15. The CDR3 spells CASSQPGAGEFEQFF. Here the CDR3 DNA reads TGTGCCAGTTCCCAGCCGGGAGCGGGGGAATTTGAGCAGTTCTTC.

This chain connects TRBV15 to TRBJ2-7; D is perhaps TRBD1 (5 bases). V shed 0 bases and J shed 7 bases, with 13 bases lying between them. The length of the CDR3 is 14 residues. Looked up from germline, CDR1 is LNHNV and CDR2 is YYDKDF (reference sequence). The CDR3 protein is CATSRDPTRQEQYF. Written as DNA, the CDR3 is TGTGCCACCAGCAGAGATCCGACAAGACAGGAGCAGTACTTC.

In its sample, this clonotype was seen once. The gene calls are TRBV10-3 and TRBJ1-5; D ambiguous. Looked up from germline, CDR1 is ENHRY and CDR2 is SYGVKD. The ends were cut back, 4 bases at V and 3 bases at J, with 10 bases in the middle. The CDR3 consists of 14 residues. This CDR3 is CAISGAGSNQPQHF. In nucleotides, the CDR3 is TGTGCCATCAGTGGGGCAGGATCCAATCAGCCCCAGCATTTT.

CDR3 sequence (DNA): TGCAGCGTTGAACTCCCCGACAGTTCTTTCTTT. It specifies CSVELPDSSFF. The genes are TRBV29-1 and TRBJ1-1; D might be TRBD1 (5 bases). Trimming left V 2 bases short and J 12 bases short, with 13 bases between. The CDR3 totals 11 residues. Per germline, CDR1 SQVTM and CDR2 ANQGSEA.

The rearrangement uses TRBV20-1 and TRBJ2-2; 9 nucleotides match TRBD2. The junction had 8 bases not matched to a gene; V was cut back by 3 bases and J by 6 bases. The CDR3 is 15 amino acids. Germline values: CDR1 DFQATT, CDR2 SNEGSKA (reference sequence). CDR3 sequence: CSARVAGATAGELFF. The CDR3 DNA is TGCAGTGCTAGGGTAGCGGGGGCAACGGCCGGGGAGCTGTTTTTT.